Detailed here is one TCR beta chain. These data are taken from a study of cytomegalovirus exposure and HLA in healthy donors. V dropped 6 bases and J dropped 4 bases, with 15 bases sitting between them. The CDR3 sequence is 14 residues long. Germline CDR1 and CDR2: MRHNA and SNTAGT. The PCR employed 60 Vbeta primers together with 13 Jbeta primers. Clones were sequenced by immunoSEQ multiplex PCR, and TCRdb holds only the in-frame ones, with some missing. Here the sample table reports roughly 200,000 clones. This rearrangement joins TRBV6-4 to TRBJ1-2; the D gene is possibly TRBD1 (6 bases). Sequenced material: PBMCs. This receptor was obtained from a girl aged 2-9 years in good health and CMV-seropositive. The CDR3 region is CASSPGQQSYGYTF. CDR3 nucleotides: TGTGCCAGCAGCCCGGGACAACAGTCCTATGGCTACACCTTC.